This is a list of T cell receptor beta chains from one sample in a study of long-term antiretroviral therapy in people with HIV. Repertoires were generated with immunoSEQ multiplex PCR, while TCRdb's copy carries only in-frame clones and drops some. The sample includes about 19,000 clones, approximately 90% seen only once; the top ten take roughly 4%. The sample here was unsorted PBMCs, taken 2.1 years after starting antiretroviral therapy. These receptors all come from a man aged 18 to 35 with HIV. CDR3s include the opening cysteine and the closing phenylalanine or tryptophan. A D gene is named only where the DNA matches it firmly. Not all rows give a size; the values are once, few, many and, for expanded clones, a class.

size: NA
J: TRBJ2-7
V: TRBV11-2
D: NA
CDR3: CASSLPRYLYEQYF
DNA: TGTGCCAGCAGCCTGCCGAGGTACCTCTACGAGCAGTACTTC

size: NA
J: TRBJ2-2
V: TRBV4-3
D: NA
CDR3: CASSQVEPGAGELFF
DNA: TGCGCCAGCAGCCAAGTCGAACCGGGGGCCGGGGAGCTGTTTTTT

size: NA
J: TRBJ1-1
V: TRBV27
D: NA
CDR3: CASAGAPGLDTEAFF
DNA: TGTGCCAGCGCGGGGGCCCCAGGGTTAGACACTGAAGCTTTCTTT

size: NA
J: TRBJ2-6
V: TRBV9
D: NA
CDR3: CASSVSGIGANVLTF
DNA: TGTGCCAGCAGCGTTTCAGGGATCGGGGCCAACGTCCTGACTTTC

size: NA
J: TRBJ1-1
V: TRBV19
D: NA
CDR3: CASSRYTADKQAFF
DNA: TGTGCCAGTAGTAGGTACACGGCCGATAAGCAAGCTTTCTTT

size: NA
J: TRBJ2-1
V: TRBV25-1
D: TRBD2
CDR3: CASTSGGGEQFF
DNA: TGTGCCAGCACCAGCGGGGGGGGCGAGCAGTTCTTC

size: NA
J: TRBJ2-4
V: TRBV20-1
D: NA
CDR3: CSAPAKNIQYF
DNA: TGCAGTGCTCCAGCCAAAAACATTCAGTACTTC

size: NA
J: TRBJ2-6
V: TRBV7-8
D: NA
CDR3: CASSHLRQAPTSGANVLTF
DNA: TGTGCCAGCAGCCATTTGAGACAGGCTCCGACCTCTGGGGCCAACGTCCTGACTTTC

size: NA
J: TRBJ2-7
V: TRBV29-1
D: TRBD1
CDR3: CSVQGTPYEQYF
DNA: TGCAGCGTACAGGGGACACCCTACGAGCAGTACTTC

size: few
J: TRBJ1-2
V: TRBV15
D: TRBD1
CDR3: CATSSLQGAPYGYTF
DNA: TGTGCCACCAGCAGTCTTCAGGGGGCGCCTTATGGCTACACCTTC

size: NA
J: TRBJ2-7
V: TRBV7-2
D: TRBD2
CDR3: CASSLGAGSYEQYF
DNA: TGTGCCAGCAGCTTAGGAGCGGGGTCCTACGAGCAGTACTTC

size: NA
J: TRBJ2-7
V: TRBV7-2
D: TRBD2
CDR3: CASSLVRGGYEQYF
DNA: TGTGCCAGCAGCTTAGTGCGGGGGGGCTACGAGCAGTACTTC

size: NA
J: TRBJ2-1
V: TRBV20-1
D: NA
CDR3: CSAPMTGEQFF
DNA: TGCAGTGCCCCTATGACGGGTGAGCAGTTCTTC

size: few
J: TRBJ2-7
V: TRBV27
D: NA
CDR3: CASSYSGPHEQYF
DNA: TGTGCCAGCAGTTACAGTGGACCGCACGAGCAGTACTTC

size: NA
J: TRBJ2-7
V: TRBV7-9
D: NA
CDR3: CASTWGPNYEQYF
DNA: TGTGCCAGCACCTGGGGACCGAACTACGAGCAGTACTTC

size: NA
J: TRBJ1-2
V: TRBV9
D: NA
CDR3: CASSVGGSGSDGYTF
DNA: TGTGCCAGCAGCGTAGGCGGGTCGGGATCGGATGGCTACACCTTC

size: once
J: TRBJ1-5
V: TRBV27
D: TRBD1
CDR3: CASSLSTGASGNQPQHF
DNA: TGTGCCAGCAGTTTATCCACAGGGGCCTCGGGCAATCAGCCCCAGCATTTT

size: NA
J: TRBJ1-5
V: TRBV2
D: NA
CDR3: CASSEERTPQHF
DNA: TGTGCCAGCAGTGAGGAACGGACGCCCCAGCATTTT

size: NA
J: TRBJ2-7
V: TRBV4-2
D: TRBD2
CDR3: CASSQVTSGNYEQYF
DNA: TGTGCCAGCAGCCAAGTTACTAGCGGGAACTACGAGCAGTACTTC

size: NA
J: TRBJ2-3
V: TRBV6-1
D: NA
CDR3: CASSERLTTDTQYF
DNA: TGTGCCAGCAGTGAACGACTGACCACAGATACGCAGTATTTT

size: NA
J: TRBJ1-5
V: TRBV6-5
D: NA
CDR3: CASSGGGRDQPQHF
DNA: TGTGCCAGCAGTGGGGGGGGGCGAGATCAGCCCCAGCATTTT

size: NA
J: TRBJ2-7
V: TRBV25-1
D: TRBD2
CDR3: CATGGFSSRHEQYF
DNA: TGTGCCACCGGGGGGTTTTCTAGTCGCCACGAGCAGTACTTC

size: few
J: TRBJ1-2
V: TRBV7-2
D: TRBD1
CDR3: CASSRQGFYGYTF
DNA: TGTGCCAGCAGCCGACAGGGGTTCTATGGCTACACCTTC

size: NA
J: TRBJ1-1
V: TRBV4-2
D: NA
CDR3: CASSQGPEAFF
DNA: TGTGCCAGCAGCCAGGGGCCTGAAGCTTTCTTT

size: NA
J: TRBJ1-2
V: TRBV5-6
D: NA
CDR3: CASSGGRRIGYTF
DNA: TGTGCCAGCAGCGGAGGACGTAGGATTGGCTACACCTTC

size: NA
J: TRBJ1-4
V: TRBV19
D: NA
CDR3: CASSITAGSEKLFF
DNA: TGTGCCAGTAGTATAACGGCAGGGAGTGAAAAACTGTTTTTT

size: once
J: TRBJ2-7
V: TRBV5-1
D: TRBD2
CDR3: CASSFSGSYEQYF
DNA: TGCGCCAGCAGCTTTAGCGGGAGCTACGAGCAGTACTTC

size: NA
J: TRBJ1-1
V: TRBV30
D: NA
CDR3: CAWSVSTEAFF
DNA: TGTGCCTGGAGTGTTTCCACTGAAGCTTTCTTT

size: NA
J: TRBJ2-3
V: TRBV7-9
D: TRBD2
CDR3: CASSPGASGGRDTQYF
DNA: TGTGCCAGCAGCCCTGGGGCTAGCGGGGGCAGAGATACGCAGTATTTT

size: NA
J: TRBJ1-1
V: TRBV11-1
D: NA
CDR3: CASSNRQGSNTEAFF
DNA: TGTGCCAGCAGTAATCGGCAGGGGTCGAACACTGAAGCTTTCTTT

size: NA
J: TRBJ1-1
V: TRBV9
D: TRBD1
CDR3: CASSTRQGWDAEAFF
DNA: TGTGCCAGCAGCACTAGACAGGGGTGGGACGCTGAAGCTTTCTTT

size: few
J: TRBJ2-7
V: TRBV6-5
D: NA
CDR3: CASSLSGPGVEQYF
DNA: TGTGCCAGCAGTCTTAGTGGGCCGGGAGTCGAGCAGTACTTC

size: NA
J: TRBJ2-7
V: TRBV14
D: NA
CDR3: CASSQDLLYEQYF
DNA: TGTGCCAGCAGCCAAGATCTTCTCTACGAGCAGTACTTC

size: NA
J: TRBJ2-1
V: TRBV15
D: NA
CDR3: CATSRGKGNYNEQFF
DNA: TGTGCCACCAGCAGAGGGAAGGGGAACTACAATGAGCAGTTCTTC

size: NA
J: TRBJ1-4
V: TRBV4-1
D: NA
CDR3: CASSSRGTTNEKLFF
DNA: TGCGCCAGCAGCTCGCGGGGGACCACTAATGAAAAACTGTTTTTT

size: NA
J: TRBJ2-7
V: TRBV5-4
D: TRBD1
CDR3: CASSRGQDSYEQYF
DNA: TGTGCCAGCAGCCGGGGACAGGACTCCTACGAGCAGTACTTC

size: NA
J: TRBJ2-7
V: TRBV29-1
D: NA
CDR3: CSVEDGRGVGEQYF
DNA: TGCAGCGTTGAAGATGGCAGGGGGGTAGGCGAGCAGTACTTC

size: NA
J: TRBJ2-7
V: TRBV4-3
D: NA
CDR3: CASSQDGVRGEQYF
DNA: TGCGCCAGCAGCCAAGATGGAGTGAGGGGCGAGCAGTACTTC

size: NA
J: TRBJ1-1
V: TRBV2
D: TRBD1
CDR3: CASRDKTTGALAFF
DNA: TGTGCCAGCAGAGACAAGACGACAGGGGCTCTAGCTTTCTTT

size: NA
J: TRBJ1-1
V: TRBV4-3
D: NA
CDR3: CASSPSLGQNEAFF
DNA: TGCGCCAGCAGCCCTAGCCTCGGACAGAATGAAGCTTTCTTT

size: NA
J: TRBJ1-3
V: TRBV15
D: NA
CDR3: CATSRISEQDSGNTIYF
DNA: TGTGCCACCAGCAGAATCTCGGAACAAGACTCTGGAAACACCATATATTTT

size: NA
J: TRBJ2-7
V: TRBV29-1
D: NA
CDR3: CSVGEGDYEQYF
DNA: TGCAGCGTTGGTGAAGGCGACTACGAGCAGTACTTC

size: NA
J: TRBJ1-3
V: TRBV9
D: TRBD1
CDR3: CASSARTGWNTIYF
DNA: TGTGCCAGCAGCGCTCGGACAGGGTGGAACACCATATATTTT

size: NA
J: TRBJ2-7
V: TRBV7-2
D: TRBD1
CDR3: CASSLRTGDYEQYF
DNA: TGTGCCAGCAGCTTAAGGACAGGTGACTACGAGCAGTACTTC

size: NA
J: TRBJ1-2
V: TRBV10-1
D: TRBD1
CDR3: CATLRGTAINAGGYTF
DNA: TGCGCCACCCTACGTGGGACAGCCATTAACGCTGGAGGCTACACCTTC

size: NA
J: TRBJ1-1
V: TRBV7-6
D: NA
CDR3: CASSLDLEALVNTEAFF
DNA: TGTGCCAGCAGCTTAGATTTGGAGGCTCTCGTGAACACTGAAGCTTTCTTT

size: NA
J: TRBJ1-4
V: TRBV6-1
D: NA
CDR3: CASKHAETNEKLFF
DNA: TGTGCCAGCAAGCATGCAGAGACTAATGAAAAACTGTTTTTT